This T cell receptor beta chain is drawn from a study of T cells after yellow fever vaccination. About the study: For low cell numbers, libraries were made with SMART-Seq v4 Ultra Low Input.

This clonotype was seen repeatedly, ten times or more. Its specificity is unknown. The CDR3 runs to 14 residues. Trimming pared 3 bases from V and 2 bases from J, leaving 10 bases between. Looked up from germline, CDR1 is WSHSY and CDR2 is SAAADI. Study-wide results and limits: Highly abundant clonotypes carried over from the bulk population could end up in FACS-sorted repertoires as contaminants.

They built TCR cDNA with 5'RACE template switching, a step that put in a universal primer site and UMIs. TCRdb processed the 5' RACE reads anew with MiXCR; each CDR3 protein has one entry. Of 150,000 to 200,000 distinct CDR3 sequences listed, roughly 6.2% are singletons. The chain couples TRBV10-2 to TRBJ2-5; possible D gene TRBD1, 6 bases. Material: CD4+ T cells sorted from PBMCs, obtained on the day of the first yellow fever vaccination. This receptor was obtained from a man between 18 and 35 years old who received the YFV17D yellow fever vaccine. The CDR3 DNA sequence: TGCGCCAGCAGTGACCGGACAGAACAAGAGACCCAGTACTTC. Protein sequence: CASSDRTEQETQYF.